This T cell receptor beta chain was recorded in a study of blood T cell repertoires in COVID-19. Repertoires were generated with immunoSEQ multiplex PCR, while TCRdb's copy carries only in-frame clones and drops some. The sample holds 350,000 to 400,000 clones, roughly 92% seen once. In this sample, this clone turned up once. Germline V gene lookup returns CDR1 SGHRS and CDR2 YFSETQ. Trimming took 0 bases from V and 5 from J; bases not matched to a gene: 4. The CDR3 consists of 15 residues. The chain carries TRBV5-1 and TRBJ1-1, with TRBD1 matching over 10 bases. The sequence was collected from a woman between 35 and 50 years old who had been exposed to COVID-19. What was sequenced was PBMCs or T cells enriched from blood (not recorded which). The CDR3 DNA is TGCGCCAGCAGCTTGGGGGGACAGGGGACAACTGAAGCTTTCTTT. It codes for CASSLGGQGTTEAFF.